The present T cell receptor beta chain was sequenced within a study of blood T cell repertoires in COVID-19. Original processing methods: Amplifying reference gene primers gave estimates of nucleated cell counts. Only in-frame clones appear in the TCRdb table, and some are missing; sequencing was by immunoSEQ multiplex PCR. V, J and clone size are those of that table, while D and trimming were read from the DNA. The sample holds some 83,000 clones; roughly 79% are singletons and the top ten take approximately 40%. The source is a man aged 80 or over with acute or convalescent COVID-19. The specimen was peripheral blood.

The CDR3 DNA is TGTGCCAGCTCACCGGGGGACAGGGAGGTTTTCCTCCACTTT. Protein: CASSPGDREVFLHF. The chain employs TRBV18 and TRBJ1-6, with TRBD1 matching 9 bases. V dropped 3 bases and J dropped 15; count of bases not matched to a gene: 9. The CDR3 spans 14 residues. Germline lookup yields CDR1 KGHSH and CDR2 LQKENI.